This record concerns one TCR beta chain sequence. Every sample had a minimum of 6.5 million PBMCs isolated. PCR was performed a second time for 7 to 11 cycles using a sample-barcoded 5' primer and a J-beta primer mix. Per sample, CDR3-containing paired-end reads numbered at least 2.5 million. A single record per CDR3 protein comes from TCRdb applying MiXCR to the 5' RACE reads. The table lists fewer than 1,200,000 distinct CDR3 sequences, under 30% of them singletons. These data are taken from a study of blood T cells in healthy people across ages. The same data also contributed to another study, on T cells of mothers and their children. This second study says: The output of TCR recombination is shaped by thymic selection similarly in related and unrelated pairs.

Sample: blood. This clonotype was sampled from a girl aged 2 to 9 in good health.

For the CDR3, the DNA is TGCAGCGTTGTCGACAACTACGAGCATTACTTC. This translates into CSVVDNYEHYF. The chain employs TRBV29-1 and TRBJ2-5; D remains unclear. Germline V gene data show CDR1 as SQVTM and CDR2 as ANQGSEA. CDR3 length equals 11 residues. The V end lost 4 bases, the J end lost 14 bases, and 17 bases lay between the germline ends.